These T cell receptor beta chains were read from a single sample in a study of cytomegalovirus exposure and HLA in healthy donors. Sequenced by immunoSEQ multiplex PCR; TCRdb stores in-frame clones only, minus some. The sample includes about 130,000 clones. Sequenced: PBMCs. All receptors come from a man aged 18 to 35 in good health and CMV-seronegative. Both conserved end residues are part of each CDR3. D genes are given only for firm matches.

j_gene | len | d_gene | v_gene | CDR3aa | CDR3nt
TRBJ2-7 | 17 | - | TRBV4-1 | CASSHPTGGAPSYEQYF | TGCGCCAGCAGCCACCCGACTGGCGGAGCGCCTTCCTACGAGCAGTACTTC
TRBJ2-2 | 15 | - | TRBV7-2 | CASSFPMRNTGELFF | TGTGCCAGCAGCTTCCCGATGCGAAACACCGGGGAGCTGTTTTTT
TRBJ2-7 | 14 | TRBD1 | TRBV2 | CATTGAEPNYEQYF | TGTGCCACCACAGGGGCAGAACCCAACTACGAGCAGTACTTC
TRBJ2-1 | 14 | - | TRBV5-4 | CASSLGQSYNEQFF | TGTGCCAGCAGCTTGGGGCAGTCCTACAATGAGCAGTTCTTC
TRBJ1-1 | 17 | TRBD1 | TRBV4-2 | CASSQDPTGDRHTEAFF | TGTGCCAGCAGCCAAGATCCGACAGGGGATAGGCACACTGAAGCTTTCTTT
TRBJ1-2 | 14 | TRBD1 | TRBV7-9 | CASSRTQGLFGYTF | TGTGCCAGCAGCCGGACACAGGGGTTATTTGGCTACACCTTC
TRBJ2-1 | 11 | - | TRBV7-2 | CASTQRNEQFF | TGTGCCAGCACCCAACGGAATGAGCAGTTCTTC
TRBJ2-1 | 17 | - | TRBV2 | CASYYKSQGRGGNEQFF | TGTGCCAGCTACTATAAATCACAGGGTCGGGGCGGGAATGAGCAGTTCTTC
TRBJ1-2 | 14 | - | TRBV5-1 | CASSFGTPLYGYTF | TGCGCCAGCAGCTTTGGGACACCGCTCTATGGCTACACCTTC
TRBJ2-2 | 15 | - | TRBV11-3 | CASSPLGANTGELFF | TGTGCCAGCAGTCCCCTCGGGGCGAACACCGGGGAGCTGTTTTTT
TRBJ1-2 | 15 | TRBD1 | TRBV6-5 | CASSYGMTGPYGYTF | TGTGCCAGCAGTTACGGAATGACAGGGCCCTATGGCTACACCTTC
TRBJ1-1 | 14 | - | TRBV4-1 | CASSAYRENTEAFF | TGCGCCAGCAGCGCCTACAGGGAGAACACTGAAGCTTTCTTT
TRBJ1-2 | 15 | - | TRBV5-1 | CASSFAPVTNYGYTF | TGCGCCAGCAGCTTTGCTCCAGTTACAAACTATGGCTACACCTTC
TRBJ1-2 | 13 | - | TRBV7-9 | CASSLGLSNGYTF | TGTGCCAGCAGCTTAGGGCTCTCGAACGGCTACACCTTC
TRBJ1-6 | 16 | TRBD1 | TRBV6-5 | CASSYQQGLDNSPLHF | TGTGCCAGCAGTTACCAACAGGGGTTGGATAATTCACCCCTCCACTTT
TRBJ1-2 | 18 | TRBD1 | TRBV9 | CASSGNEQGPGIDYGYTF | TGTGCCAGCAGCGGAAATGAACAGGGGCCCGGGATCGACTATGGCTACACCTTC
TRBJ2-1 | 14 | - | TRBV9 | CASSVVQHVNEQFF | TGTGCCAGCAGCGTAGTACAGCATGTAAATGAGCAGTTCTTC
TRBJ2-4 | 13 | - | TRBV5-5 | CASSLATENIQYF | TGTGCCAGCAGCTTAGCGACAGAAAACATTCAGTACTTC
TRBJ1-6 | 14 | - | TRBV5-4 | CASSFTGDNSPLHF | TGTGCCAGCAGCTTTACAGGAGATAATTCACCCCTCCACTTT
TRBJ2-1 | 16 | TRBD1 | TRBV5-1 | CASSLDRGKIYNEQFF | TGCGCCAGCAGCTTGGACAGGGGGAAAATTTACAATGAGCAGTTCTTC
TRBJ2-7 | 14 | TRBD1 | TRBV28 | CASTETRGQREQYF | TGTGCCAGCACCGAAACGAGGGGGCAGAGGGAGCAGTACTTC
TRBJ2-5 | 11 | - | TRBV11-2 | CASSLTRILYF | TGTGCCAGCAGCTTAACGAGGATTCTGTACTTC
TRBJ2-7 | 14 | - | TRBV29-1 | CSVGGQGNSYEQYF | TGCAGCGTTGGGGGCCAGGGAAACTCCTACGAGCAGTACTTC
TRBJ1-1 | 13 | - | TRBV6-4 | CASSEGANTEAFF | TGTGCCAGCAGTGAGGGGGCGAACACTGAAGCTTTCTTT
TRBJ2-1 | 15 | TRBD2 | TRBV5-4 | CASSLDGGSYNEQFF | TGTGCCAGCAGCTTGGACGGGGGGTCCTACAATGAGCAGTTCTTC
TRBJ2-7 | 14 | TRBD1 | TRBV18 | CASSPGQPIYEQYF | TGTGCCAGCTCACCGGGACAGCCAATCTACGAGCAGTACTTC
TRBJ2-7 | 14 | TRBD1 | TRBV5-1 | CASSYGTADYEQYF | TGCGCCAGCAGCTACGGGACAGCAGACTACGAGCAGTACTTC
TRBJ1-1 | 17 | - | TRBV4-1 | CASSQEKNIQLNTEAFF | TGCGCCAGCAGCCAAGAGAAGAATATACAGTTGAACACTGAAGCTTTCTTT
TRBJ2-5 | 15 | - | TRBV10-3 | CAISEGLGPQETQYF | TGTGCCATCAGCGAGGGTTTGGGGCCCCAAGAGACCCAGTACTTC
TRBJ2-7 | 16 | TRBD1 | TRBV6-1 | CASSETLSGTGGEQYF | TGTGCCAGCAGTGAAACCTTGTCCGGGACAGGGGGCGAGCAGTACTTC
TRBJ2-7 | 14 | - | TRBV11-2 | CASSPTQSSYEQYF | TGTGCCAGCAGCCCTACACAGAGTTCCTACGAGCAGTACTTC
TRBJ2-4 | 14 | - | TRBV28 | CASTLTGSKNIQYF | TGTGCCAGCACTCTCACCGGGTCCAAAAACATTCAGTACTTC
TRBJ1-2 | 14 | TRBD1 | TRBV19 | CASTLRQGASGYTF | TGTGCCAGTACCCTAAGACAGGGGGCCTCTGGCTACACCTTC
TRBJ1-6 | 15 | TRBD1 | TRBV6-6 | CASSYWGTENSPLHF | TGTGCCAGCAGTTACTGGGGGACAGAGAATTCACCCCTCCACTTT
TRBJ2-7 | 14 | - | TRBV7-8 | CASSLLDTTYEQYF | TGTGCCAGCAGCTTACTGGACACCACCTACGAGCAGTACTTC
TRBJ2-3 | 13 | - | TRBV19 | CASSIRLVRLEYF | TGTGCCAGTAGTATTAGACTAGTCCGTCTGGAGTATTTT
TRBJ2-7 | 15 | - | TRBV4-1 | CASSLGASLSYEQYF | TGCGCCAGCAGCTTAGGCGCTAGCCTCTCCTACGAGCAGTACTTC
TRBJ2-1 | 14 | - | TRBV5-1 | CASSFFPGVDEQFF | TGCGCCAGCAGCTTCTTTCCGGGGGTCGATGAGCAGTTCTTC
TRBJ2-1 | 11 | - | TRBV20-1 | CSVPAGREQFF | TGCAGCGTCCCGGCGGGTAGGGAGCAGTTCTTC
TRBJ1-5 | 14 | TRBD1 | TRBV2 | CASSYTGGSQPQHF | TGTGCCAGCAGTTACACAGGGGGCAGTCAGCCCCAGCATTTT
TRBJ1-5 | 14 | - | TRBV6-5 | CASSGGYSNQPQHF | TGTGCCAGCAGTGGAGGATATAGCAATCAGCCCCAGCATTTT
TRBJ1-2 | 12 | - | TRBV6-5 | CASYAGDYGYTF | TGTGCCAGCTATGCGGGAGACTATGGCTACACCTTC
TRBJ1-5 | 13 | - | TRBV7-9 | CASSLPGLQPQHF | TGTGCCAGCAGCTTACCAGGCCTTCAGCCCCAGCATTTT
TRBJ1-5 | 14 | TRBD1 | TRBV7-6 | CASSQGGGNQPQHF | TGTGCCAGCAGCCAGGGGGGCGGCAATCAGCCCCAGCATTTT
TRBJ1-2 | 13 | TRBD1 | TRBV10-3 | CAIMGDRGGGYTF | TGTGCCATCATGGGGGACAGGGGGGGAGGCTACACCTTC
TRBJ2-1 | 15 | TRBD2 | TRBV7-9 | CASSFGTSGRGEQFF | TGTGCCAGCAGCTTCGGGACTAGCGGGAGAGGGGAGCAGTTCTTC
TRBJ2-3 | 15 | TRBD2 | TRBV29-1 | CSVAPGLASADTQYF | TGCAGCGTTGCCCCGGGACTAGCGAGCGCAGATACGCAGTATTTT
TRBJ1-2 | 11 | - | TRBV29-1 | CSVLEEYGYTF | TGCAGCGTTCTTGAGGAATATGGCTACACCTTC
TRBJ1-1 | 12 | - | TRBV6-5 | CASSPGVKKAFF | TGTGCCAGCAGTCCGGGGGTTAAAAAAGCTTTCTTT
TRBJ2-7 | 13 | TRBD2 | TRBV27 | CASSLASGYEQYF | TGTGCCAGCAGTTTGGCTAGCGGCTACGAGCAGTACTTC
TRBJ2-4 | 18 | TRBD2 | TRBV19 | CASSIVTSGILAKNIQYF | TGTGCCAGTAGTATAGTAACTAGCGGAATACTAGCCAAAAACATTCAGTACTTC
TRBJ1-1 | 11 | - | TRBV20-1 | CSANPALEAFF | TGCAGTGCTAACCCGGCCCTGGAGGCTTTCTTT
TRBJ1-2 | 15 | TRBD1 | TRBV6-4 | CASREQGGTRGGYTF | TGTGCCAGCAGAGAACAGGGGGGCACAAGAGGTGGCTACACCTTC
TRBJ2-3 | 14 | TRBD2 | TRBV15 | CATSRGLAMDTQYF | TGTGCCACCAGCAGGGGACTAGCGATGGATACGCAGTATTTT
TRBJ2-7 | 16 | - | TRBV5-5 | CASSYRSSGAYYEQYF | TGTGCCAGCAGCTACCGGTCGTCAGGGGCTTACTACGAGCAGTACTTC
TRBJ1-6 | 18 | TRBD1 | TRBV19 | CASSIPTGQGSYNSPLHF | TGTGCCAGTAGTATTCCGACGGGACAGGGATCTTATAATTCACCCCTCCACTTT
TRBJ2-7 | 17 | - | TRBV5-6 | CASSFWPKTFNSYEQYF | TGTGCCAGCAGCTTCTGGCCCAAGACTTTCAACTCCTACGAGCAGTACTTC